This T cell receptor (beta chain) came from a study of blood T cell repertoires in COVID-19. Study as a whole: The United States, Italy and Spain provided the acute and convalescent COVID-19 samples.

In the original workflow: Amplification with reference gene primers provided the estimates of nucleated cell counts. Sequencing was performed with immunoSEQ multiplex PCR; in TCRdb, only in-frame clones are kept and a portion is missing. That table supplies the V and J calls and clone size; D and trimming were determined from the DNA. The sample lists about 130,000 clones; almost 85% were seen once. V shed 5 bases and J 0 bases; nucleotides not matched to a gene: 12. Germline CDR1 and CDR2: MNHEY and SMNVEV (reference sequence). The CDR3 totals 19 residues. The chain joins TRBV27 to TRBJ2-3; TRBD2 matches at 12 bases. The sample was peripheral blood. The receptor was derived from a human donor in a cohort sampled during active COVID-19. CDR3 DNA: TGTGCCAGCAGTCCTCGGACTAGCGGGGTGGGACGAAGCACAGATACGCAGTATTTT. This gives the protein CASSPRTSGVGRSTDTQYF.